These 30 T cell receptor beta chains share one sample of origin, sequenced in a study of spatial heterogeneity in lung cancer. Points from the study as a whole: How many expanded intratumoral alpha and beta TCRs were present tracked the tumor mutation count, which was a count of nonsynonymous mutations.

From the 5' RACE reads, TCRdb called clonotypes with MiXCR, one entry per CDR3 protein. The data show more than 10,000 distinct CDR3 sequences, 10% to 15% seen once. Time point denoted: sample taken at primary tumor resection. No antigen has been identified for these receptors. Here the sequenced sample was lung tumor tissue, taken at surgery. The receptors stem from a female donor with early-stage non-small cell lung cancer.

This clonotype was picked up many times. The V call is TRBV7-9, the J call TRBJ2-7; D is perhaps TRBD1 (6 bases). This CDR3 contains 14 residues. CDR1 and CDR2 (germline): SEHNR, FQNEAQ (reference sequence). Between the trimmed V and J ends, which lost 6 bases and 6 bases, there was a span of 18 bases. The CDR3 region is CASRRYREKGEQYF. CDR3 nucleotides: TGTGCCAGCAGACGTTACAGGGAAAAGGGCGAGCAGTACTTC.

The rearrangement uses TRBV6-5 and TRBJ1-2; D uncertain. Trimming took off 5 bases at V and 3 bases at J, with 7 bases between the two ends. CDR1 MNHEY and CDR2 SVGAGI come from the germline V gene. This CDR3 is built from 12 residues. CDR3 nucleotides: TGTGCCAGCAGTCCGGGCCACTATGGCTACACCTTC. Protein: CASSPGHYGYTF.

This clonotype was found a few times. The V call is TRBV5-1, the J call TRBJ2-1; TRBD1 agrees at 10 bases. V lost 3 bases and J lost 3; bases outside the gene matches: 3. Looked up from germline, CDR1 is SGHRS and CDR2 is YFSETQ. The CDR3 sequence is 15 residues long. CDR3 bases: TGCGCCAGCAGCTCCGGACAGGGGGTCTACAATGAGCAGTTCTTC. Residues: CASSSGQGVYNEQFF.

This clonotype was counted only a few times. The chain uses TRBV20-1 and TRBJ2-7; perhaps TRBD1 as D (6 bases). The germline CDR1 and CDR2 sequences are DFQATT and SNEGSKA (reference sequence). The CDR3 has 12 amino acids. V gave up 0 bases and J gave up 7 bases, with 10 bases separating them. CDR3 DNA sequence: TGCAGTGCTAGAGATTTGGGGACAGAGCAGTACTTC. This gives the protein CSARDLGTEQYF.

This clonotype counts as medium-sized. The chain employs TRBV6-2 or TRBV6-3 and TRBJ1-1; 9 nucleotides line up with TRBD1. The CDR3 runs 13 residues. J gave up 6 bases and V 7 bases, and 6 bases lay outside the gene matches. CDR1 is MNHEY, CDR2 SVGEGT, per germline. CDR3 coding DNA: TGTGCCAGCAAGACCGGGACAGGGCCTGAAGCTTTCTTT. Protein sequence: CASKTGTGPEAFF.

This clonotype qualifies as medium-sized. The chain couples TRBV27 to TRBJ2-7, with TRBD1 matching 9 bases. The CDR3 extends over 15 amino acids. Germline loops: CDR1 MNHEY, CDR2 SMNVEV (reference sequence). J lost 4 bases, V lost 4 bases, and 8 bases had no gene match. Here the CDR3 reads CASSSATGGIYEQYF. CDR3 DNA: TGTGCCAGCAGTTCAGCGACAGGGGGTATATACGAGCAGTACTTC.

V usage is TRBV18 and J usage is TRBJ1-2; a possible D gene is TRBD1 (6 bases). The CDR3 extends over 15 amino acids. Trimming pared 1 base from V and 6 bases from J, leaving 15 bases between. CDR1 and CDR2 from the germline V gene are KGHSH and LQKENI. DNA for the CDR3: TGTGCCAGCTCACCACGAGGACAGCCGGGGGATGGCTACACCTTC. It translates to CASSPRGQPGDGYTF. The full variable domain, rest sourced from reference TRBV18 and TRBJ1-2, is NAGVMQNPRHLVRRRGQEARLRCSPMKGHSHVYWYRQLPEEGLKFMVYLQKENIIDESGMPKERFSAEFPKEGPSILRIQQVVRGDSAAYFCASSPRGQPGDGYTFGSGTRLTVV.

By its share, this clonotype is medium-sized. The CDR3 DNA reads as TGTGCCAGCAGTCTACAGGGGTTCAATCAGCCCCAGCATTTT. Encoded protein: CASSLQGFNQPQHF. V usage is TRBV27 and J usage is TRBJ1-5, with 7 bases aligning to TRBD1. J was trimmed by 3 bases and V by 5 bases; bases with no gene match: 4. CDR3 length: 14 residues. CDR1 and CDR2 (germline): MNHEY, SMNVEV (reference sequence).

The chain joins TRBV7-9 to TRBJ1-3; no clear D. The CDR3 length is 14 residues. Germline lookup yields CDR1 SEHNR and CDR2 FQNEAQ (reference sequence). V was pared by 5 bases and J by 0 bases, with 8 bases between. CDR3 sequence reads: CASSPTYSGNTIYF. The CDR3 bases are TGTGCCAGCAGCCCAACGTACTCTGGAAACACCATATATTTT. The complete variable domain, with remaining parts taken from reference TRBV7-9 and TRBJ1-3, reads DTGVSQNPRHKITKRGQNVTFRCDPISEHNRLYWYRQTLGQGPEFLTYFQNEAQLEKSRLLSDRFSAERPKGSFSTLEIQRTEQGDSAMYLCASSPTYSGNTIYFGEGSWLTVV.

By share, this clonotype counts as medium-sized. The chain links TRBV5-4 to TRBJ2-7; no firm D call. The CDR3 is 15 residues long. Germline assignment: CDR1 SGHNT and CDR2 YYREEE (reference sequence). Trimming stripped 5 bases from V and 2 bases from J, with 17 bases between. CDR3 coding DNA: TGTGCCAGCAGACATCAGACCGACCGGACCTACGAGCAGTACTTC. This codes for CASRHQTDRTYEQYF.

Within the sample, this clonotype is medium-sized. The chain is built from TRBV6-2 or TRBV6-3 and TRBJ2-5; perhaps TRBD2 as D (7 bases). The V and J ends lost 2 bases and 0 bases respectively, with 19 bases between them. CDR3 length: 18 amino acids. Germline CDR1 MNHEY, CDR2 SVGEGT. The CDR3 sequence is CASSYGGVGHQYQETQYF. The CDR3 nucleotides are TGTGCCAGCAGTTACGGGGGGGTGGGACACCAGTACCAAGAGACCCAGTACTTC.

In its sample, this clonotype was seen many times. The chain couples TRBV7-8 to TRBJ2-7; D may be TRBD2 (6 bases). In germline, CDR1 is SGHVS, CDR2 FQNEAQ. Trimming removed 4 bases at V and 6 bases at J, with 13 bases between. The CDR3 sequence is 13 residues long. CDR3 bases: TGTGCCAGCAGCTCTTACGGGGGTGGCGAGCAGTACTTC. Its translation: CASSSYGGGEQYF.

This clonotype appeared many times. J is TRBJ1-6 and V is TRBV11-2; 7 bases match TRBD1. CDR1 and CDR2 from the germline V gene are SGHAT and FQNNGV. The CDR3 totals 14 residues. After removal of 5 bases from V and 9 bases from J, the junction contained 7 bases not matched to a gene. CDR3 protein: CASSRNRGRSPLHF. The DNA of the CDR3 is TGTGCCAGCAGCCGGAACAGGGGCCGTTCACCCCTCCACTTT.

This clonotype showed up just a few times. CDR3 nucleotides: TGCGCCAGCAGCGGTAGGACAGGGATCAACAGCTCCTACAATGAGCAGTTCTTC. It is translated as CASSGRTGINSSYNEQFF. The chain employs TRBV5-1 and TRBJ2-1, with 8 bases fitting TRBD1. The CDR3 spans 18 residues. The V gene's germline CDR1 is SGHRS and CDR2 YFSETQ. Trimming cost V 4 bases and J 0 bases; bases outside gene matches: 12. Based on the CDR3 plus reference TRBV5-1 and TRBJ2-1, the full variable domain is KAGVTQTPRYLIKTRGQQVTLSCSPISGHRSVSWYQQTPGQGLQFLFEYFSETQRNKGNFPGRFSGRQFSNSRSEMNVSTLELGDSALYLCASSGRTGINSSYNEQFFGPGTRLTVL.

This clonotype has ten or more counts. The chain links TRBV5-5 to TRBJ2-2, with 8 bases fitting TRBD1. This CDR3 comprises 16 residues. J lost 17 bases, V lost 0 bases, and 18 bases had no gene match. Germline lookup yields CDR1 SGHKS and CDR2 YYEKEE (reference sequence). As DNA, the CDR3 is TGTGCCAGCAGCTTGGCCTCGAACAGGGGGACACCGGTGCCCTTTTTT. It codes for CASSLASNRGTPVPFF.

The sample holds many counts of this clonotype. The V and J genes are TRBV7-2 and TRBJ2-7; D call uncertain. This CDR3 spans 14 amino acids. Looked up from germline, CDR1 is SGHTA and CDR2 is FQGNSA. Trimming pared 1 base from V and 3 bases from J, leaving 10 bases between. DNA of the CDR3: TGTGCCAGCAGCTTAGATCCAGGAGTCTACGAGCAGTACTTC. It yields the protein CASSLDPGVYEQYF.

J is TRBJ2-1 and V is TRBV27, with 8 positions matching TRBD1. This CDR3 is 14 amino acids long. Losses at the gene ends were 5 bases for V and 7 bases for J; bases not matched to a gene: 7. Per the germline V gene, CDR1 is MNHEY and CDR2 is SMNVEV (reference sequence). For the CDR3, the DNA is TGTGCCAGCAGTCCGACAGGGGAGTGGAATGAGCAGTTCTTC. Translation gives CASSPTGEWNEQFF.

This clonotype was seen repeatedly, ten times or more. The chain is built from TRBV30 and TRBJ2-2; a possible D gene is TRBD2 (5 bases). The ends were cut back, 3 bases at V and 4 bases at J, with 12 bases in the middle. This CDR3 is built from 14 residues. Germline assignment: CDR1 GTSNPN and CDR2 SVGIG (reference sequence). DNA of the CDR3: TGTGCCTGGAGACATCCGGGGAGCACCGGGGAGCTGTTTTTT. Its translation: CAWRHPGSTGELFF.

This clonotype ranks as medium-sized. This chain links TRBV7-9 with TRBJ2-7; the D gene is possibly TRBD1 (5 bases). Between the trimmed V and J ends, which lost 1 base and 4 bases, there was a span of 17 bases. Germline V gene lookup returns CDR1 SEHNR and CDR2 FQNEAQ (reference sequence). The CDR3 is 16 amino acids. In DNA form, the CDR3 reads TGTGCCAGCAGCTTAGGATTTGCGCAGGGTGGTTACGAGCAGTACTTC. Encoded protein: CASSLGFAQGGYEQYF.

For the CDR3, the DNA is TGTGCCAGCAGTTACGGGCAAGGAACACACCACTCCTACGAGCAGTACTTC. Residues: CASSYGQGTHHSYEQYF. V usage is TRBV6-2 or TRBV6-3 and J usage is TRBJ2-7; D unresolved. There are 17 residues in the CDR3. The ends were cut back, 2 bases at V and 0 bases at J, with 17 bases in the middle. Germline lookup yields CDR1 MNHEY and CDR2 SVGEGT.

This clonotype is categorized as medium-sized. This rearrangement joins TRBV3-1 to TRBJ2-3; 8 nucleotides match TRBD2. Germline trimming cut 4 bases from V and 3 bases from J; bases unmatched to any gene: 9. This CDR3 is 16 amino acids long. Germline V CDR1 and CDR2: LGHDT, YNNKEL (reference sequence). The CDR3 region is CASSLGTRVHTDTQYF. The CDR3 nucleotides read TGTGCCAGCAGCCTGGGGACTAGAGTTCATACAGATACGCAGTATTTT.

The V gene is TRBV20-1, the J gene TRBJ2-1, with a weak D call TRBD1 (5 bases). The CDR3 is made up of 13 amino acids. Trimming stripped 3 bases from V and 1 base from J, with 7 bases between. Germline lookup yields CDR1 DFQATT and CDR2 SNEGSKA (reference sequence). Here the CDR3 DNA reads TGCAGTGCTAGGTCAGGGTCCTACAATGAGCAGTTCTTC. Amino acid sequence: CSARSGSYNEQFF.

In its sample, this clonotype was seen a few times. The chain uses TRBV6-6 and TRBJ2-7; D perhaps matches TRBD2 (5 bases). Trimming cost V 0 bases and J 3 bases, with 15 bases left between them. Per germline, CDR1 MNHNY and CDR2 SVGAGI (reference sequence). CDR3 length equals 16 residues. This CDR3 is CASSYSRGRAYYEQYF. CDR3 DNA sequence: TGTGCCAGCAGTTACTCCCGGGGTAGGGCTTACTACGAGCAGTACTTC.

By proportion, this clonotype is medium-sized. The chain combines TRBV14 with TRBJ2-2; 7 positions agree with TRBD2. The ends lost 2 bases at V and 2 bases at J; junction bases unmatched: 2. The V gene's germline CDR1 is SGHDN and CDR2 FVKESK. This CDR3 comprises 15 residues. CDR3 loop: CASSQQRGNTGELFF. CDR3 DNA: TGTGCCAGCAGCCAACAGCGGGGAAACACCGGGGAGCTGTTTTTT. Complete variable domain (other parts from reference TRBV14 and TRBJ2-2): EAGVTQFPSHSVIEKGQTVTLRCDPISGHDNLYWYRRVMGKEIKFLLHFVKESKQDESGMPNNRFLAERTGGTYSTLKVQPAELEDSGVYFCASSQQRGNTGELFFGEGSRLTVL.

There are many counts of this clonotype. The chain has TRBV29-1 and TRBJ2-3, with D uncertain. From germline, CDR1 is SQVTM and CDR2 ANQGSEA. The CDR3 totals 10 residues. Trimming left V 4 bases short and J 7 bases short, with 6 bases between. The CDR3 here is CSVVQHTQYF. CDR3 DNA sequence: TGCAGCGTTGTTCAGCATACGCAGTATTTT.

At least ten counts were recorded for this clonotype. V usage is TRBV6-5 and J usage is TRBJ1-2; D is undetermined. This CDR3 is built from 13 residues. V was cut by 0 bases and J by 8 bases, with 10 bases left in between. CDR1 and CDR2 (germline): MNHEY, SVGAGI. CDR3 nucleotide sequence: TGTGCCAGCAGTTACTCGAAATCCTTCGGCTACACCTTC. It codes for CASSYSKSFGYTF.

Here the CDR3 DNA reads TGTGCCAGCATCGGGAACCGACTCGGCACAGATACGCAGTATTTT. Translating gives CASIGNRLGTDTQYF. This chain connects TRBV2 to TRBJ2-3; tentatively, D is TRBD2 (5 bases). CDR3 length: 15 residues. Germline CDR1 SNHLY, CDR2 FYNNEI. The V end was cut by 7 bases, the J end by 1 base, with 15 bases between. Full variable domain (outside the CDR3, taken from reference TRBV2 and TRBJ2-3): EPEVTQTPSHQVTQMGQEVILRCVPISNHLYFYWYRQILGQKVEFLVSFYNNEISEKSEIFDDQFSVERPDGSNFTLKIRSTKLEDSAMYFCASIGNRLGTDTQYFGPGTRLTVL.

This clonotype was seen many times. The rearrangement joins TRBV27 to TRBJ2-7; 11 nucleotides agree with TRBD1. V shed 8 bases, J shed 2 bases, and the junction held 8 bases outside the gene matches. This CDR3 is built from 15 residues. Looked up from germline, CDR1 is MNHEY and CDR2 is SMNVEV (reference sequence). The CDR3 loop is CASSRDRGGTYEQYF. The DNA of the CDR3 is TGTGCCAGCTCACGGGACAGGGGGGGAACCTACGAGCAGTACTTC.

This clonotype was seen ten or more times. The chain employs TRBV2 and TRBJ2-3; 8 bases fit TRBD2. The V segment lost 4 bases and the J segment 0 bases; nucleotides outside the gene matches: 3. Germline CDR1 SNHLY, CDR2 FYNNEI. The CDR3 contains 15 residues. The CDR3 DNA sequence: TGTGCCAGCAGTGTTAGCGGGGCTAGCACAGATACGCAGTATTTT. It specifies CASSVSGASTDTQYF.

The chain is built from TRBV7-2 and TRBJ1-1; TRBD1 might be the D (5 bases). CDR1 SGHTA and CDR2 FQGNSA come from the germline V gene. The V end was cut by 1 base, the J end by 5 bases, with 11 bases between. The CDR3 length is 14 residues. CDR3 sequence: CASSLVDKGTEAFF. The CDR3 DNA reads TGTGCCAGCAGCTTAGTCGATAAGGGGACTGAAGCTTTCTTT.